This T cell receptor (beta chain) was retrieved from a study of blood T cells in healthy people across ages. Overall study findings and caveats: Among long-lived donors, naive CD4+ cells were more numerous and diversity higher than in aged donors.

Using a J-beta primer mix together with a sample-barcoded 5' primer, a second PCR was run for roughly 6 to 12 cycles. TCRdb redid the calling of the 5' RACE reads with MiXCR, one entry per CDR3 protein. The sample has roughly 1,800,000 distinct CDR3 sequences, just under 50% seen once. There are 13 residues in the CDR3. V dropped 0 bases and J dropped 3 bases, with 5 bases sitting between them. Germline V gene sequence: CDR1 DFQATT, CDR2 SNEGSKA (reference sequence). This clonotype was found once. Its specificity is not known. Sequenced material: blood. This TCR was sampled from a middle-aged woman in good health. This rearrangement joins TRBV20-1 to TRBJ1-4, with a weak D call TRBD1 (5 bases). CDR3 DNA: TGCAGTGCTAGAGAGGGGCCTAATGAAAAACTGTTTTTT. Translated: CSAREGPNEKLFF.